The 26 T cell receptor beta chains below were found in one sample sequenced in a study of Ad26.COV2.S vaccination and SARS-CoV-2 variants (dated by TCRdb to about 2021). Receptors were amplified or captured by the immunoSEQ multiplex PCR assay. TCRdb took this table from immuneACCESS and kept in-frame rearrangements with V and J called. Such tables lack part of the clones; where checked against another copy, unresolved V genes explain under half of the gap, and the rest is unexplained. The sample records almost 400,000 clones, approximately 91% of which are singletons. The ten largest make up 1.5% to 2% of the sample. The sample's treatment or condition label, decoded: about 20 received Ad26.COV2.S at low or high dose, single or two shots; roughly 5 received placebo; per-sample allocation not given. Repertoires of vaccine and placebo recipients were sequenced from samples collected on day 63 after the first injection.

The source material was peripheral blood, sampled in a trial of Ad26.COV2.S vaccine versus placebo. The receptors originated from a person between 18 and 59 years old who received the Ad26.COV2.S COVID-19 vaccine or a placebo.

This chain connects TRBV11-3 to TRBJ1-1; weak D call: TRBD1 (6 bases). The CDR3 is 15 amino acids. From germline, CDR1 is SGHNT and CDR2 YENEEA. The V and J ends lost 4 bases and 3 bases respectively, with 15 bases between them. The CDR3 spells CASSWGGAGDTEAFF. CDR3 nucleotides: TGTGCCAGCAGCTGGGGCGGGGCAGGGGACACTGAAGCTTTCTTT. The whole variable domain, remainder taken from reference TRBV11-3 and TRBJ1-1, is EAGVVQSPRYKIIEKKQPVAFWCNPISGHNTLYWYLQNLGQGPELLIRYENEEAVDDSQLPKDRFSAERLKGVDSTLKIQPAELGDSAVYLCASSWGGAGDTEAFFGQGTRLTVV.

This rearrangement joins TRBV28 to TRBJ2-2, with D perhaps matching TRBD2 (5 bases). The germline V and J ends were trimmed by 3 bases and 1 base, with 15 bases remaining between them. The CDR3 runs 17 residues. Looked up from germline, CDR1 is MDHEN and CDR2 is SYDVKM. Here the CDR3 reads CASSLSSGTMNTGELFF. The CDR3 nucleotides read TGTGCCAGCAGTTTGTCGAGCGGAACTATGAACACCGGGGAGCTGTTTTTT.

The V call is TRBV28, the J call TRBJ2-1; TRBD1 is a possible D gene (5 bases). V gave up 4 bases and J gave up 3 bases, with 13 bases separating them. The CDR3 extends over 15 amino acids. Germline V gene data show CDR1 as MDHEN and CDR2 as SYDVKM. CDR3 nucleotide sequence: TGTGCCAGCAGTTACGGACAAGGGCTCTACAATGAGCAGTTCTTC. It specifies CASSYGQGLYNEQFF.

V is TRBV9 and J is TRBJ2-1; D is unresolved. In germline, CDR1 is SGDLS, CDR2 YYNGEE. V was shortened by 0 bases and J by 0 bases, with 7 bases between the two germline ends. The CDR3 loop spans 15 amino acids. The CDR3 DNA is TGTGCCAGCAGCGTAGGCTCCGTCTCCTACAATGAGCAGTTCTTC. This encodes CASSVGSVSYNEQFF.

The chain has TRBV28 and TRBJ2-4; TRBD1 is a possible D gene (5 bases). Trimming took off 10 bases at V and 3 bases at J, with 16 bases between the two ends. Germline CDR1 and CDR2: MDHEN and SYDVKM. This CDR3 contains 14 residues. The CDR3: CATQPGQGKNIQYF. The CDR3 DNA reads as TGTGCCACCCAACCCGGGCAGGGCAAAAACATTCAGTACTTC.

This clone was detected a few times. Other DNA sequences in this specimen translate into the identical CDR3. The gene calls are TRBV5-6 and TRBJ2-3; D call uncertain. The CDR3 runs 15 residues. The V and J ends lost 0 bases and 1 base respectively, with 9 bases between them. Germline loops: CDR1 SGHDT, CDR2 YYEEEE. The CDR3 protein is CASSLVGQGTDTQYF. The CDR3 DNA reads TGTGCCAGCAGCTTGGTTGGTCAGGGCACAGATACGCAGTATTTT.

The gene calls are TRBV5-1 and TRBJ2-3, with TRBD2 matching over 9 bases. CDR1 and CDR2 from the germline V gene are SGHRS and YFSETQ. This CDR3 is built from 17 residues. V was clipped by 0 bases and J by 0 bases; unmatched bases: 5. The CDR3 DNA follows: TGCGCCAGCAGCTTGGCGGGGACTAGCCGAAGCACAGATACGCAGTATTTT. The encoded protein is CASSLAGTSRSTDTQYF.

The table lists this clone with a count of one. The rearrangement links TRBV5-1 to TRBJ2-1, with D maybe TRBD1 (6 bases). The ends were cut back, 4 bases at V and 5 bases at J, with 10 bases in the middle. The V gene's germline CDR1 is SGHRS and CDR2 YFSETQ. CDR3 length equals 13 residues. CDR3 sequence: CASSTGQNNEQFF. For the CDR3, the DNA is TGCGCCAGCAGCACGGGACAAAACAATGAGCAGTTCTTC.

The chain has TRBV29-1 and TRBJ2-7; D is possibly TRBD1 or TRBD2 (5 bases each). Germline assignment: CDR1 SQVTM and CDR2 ANQGSEA. V gave up 4 bases and J gave up 6 bases, with 16 bases separating them. The CDR3 runs 13 residues. CDR3 sequence reads: CSVVGDGAGEQYF. The CDR3 coding sequence is TGCAGCGTTGTAGGGGACGGAGCTGGCGAGCAGTACTTC.

V usage is TRBV6-9 and J usage is TRBJ2-3, with D perhaps matching TRBD1 or TRBD2 (5 bases each). The germline V gene has CDR1 MNHGY and CDR2 SVAAGI. Trimming removed 1 base at V and 6 bases at J, with 5 bases between. CDR3 length equals 12 residues. The CDR3 spells CASSYWGDTQYF. The CDR3 nucleotides read TGTGCCAGCAGTTATTGGGGGGATACGCAGTATTTT.

The rearrangement links TRBV15 to TRBJ2-1, with D maybe TRBD1 (6 bases). The CDR3 extends over 15 amino acids. Trimming removed 1 base from V and 5 bases from J, with 12 bases in between. Germline CDR1 and CDR2: LNHNV and YYDKDF (reference sequence). CDR3 loop: CATSRAIPGDNEQFF. The CDR3 DNA sequence: TGTGCCACCAGCAGAGCCATCCCAGGGGACAATGAGCAGTTCTTC.

The chain is built from TRBV27 and TRBJ2-2; D might be TRBD1 (6 bases). CDR3 length: 15 residues. Germline V CDR1 and CDR2: MNHEY, SMNVEV (reference sequence). Trimming took off 3 bases at V and 0 bases at J, with 8 bases between the two ends. Written as DNA, the CDR3 is TGTGCCAGCAGTTTCGGGACACCGAACACCGGGGAGCTGTTTTTT. This encodes CASSFGTPNTGELFF.

The chain has TRBV15 and TRBJ2-6; D remains ambiguous. CDR3 length equals 15 residues. V lost 0 bases, J lost 2 bases, and 5 bases lay in between. Germline CDR1 and CDR2: LNHNV and YYDKDF (reference sequence). CDR3 in DNA: TGTGCCACCAGCAGAGATGTTGCTGGGGCCAACGTCCTGACTTTC. Amino acids: CATSRDVAGANVLTF.

J is TRBJ2-1 and V is TRBV18, with TRBD2 matching over 13 bases. The germline V gene has CDR1 KGHSH and CDR2 LQKENI. Losses at the gene ends were 2 bases for V and 4 bases for J; bases not matched to a gene: 2. CDR3 length equals 16 residues. In nucleotides, the CDR3 is TGTGCCAGCTCACCAGGGACTAGCGGGACTTACAATGAGCAGTTCTTC. Residues: CASSPGTSGTYNEQFF. Full variable domain (remainder filled in from reference TRBV18 and TRBJ2-1): NAGVMQNPRHLVRRRGQEARLRCSPMKGHSHVYWYRQLPEEGLKFMVYLQKENIIDESGMPKERFSAEFPKEGPSILRIQQVVRGDSAAYFCASSPGTSGTYNEQFFGPGTRLTVL.

V gene TRBV7-3 combines with J gene TRBJ1-2; a weak D match, TRBD1 (5 bases). The CDR3 is made up of 13 amino acids. The germline V gene has CDR1 SGHTA and CDR2 FQGTGA. Trimming left V 0 bases short and J 7 bases short, with 9 bases between. As DNA, the CDR3 is TGTGCCAGCAGCTTAACGCGCGACAGTGGCTACACCTTC. Amino acid sequence: CASSLTRDSGYTF.

This rearrangement joins TRBV28 to TRBJ2-3; the D gene could be TRBD1 or TRBD2 (5 bases each). In germline, CDR1 is MDHEN, CDR2 SYDVKM. This CDR3 spans 15 amino acids. The V end was cut by 6 bases, the J end by 1 base, with 14 bases between. The CDR3 protein is CASSYGTGGTDTQYF. CDR3 bases: TGTGCCAGCAGCTACGGGACCGGCGGCACAGATACGCAGTATTTT.

V gene TRBV5-4 combines with J gene TRBJ2-1; 13 nucleotides align to TRBD2. V trimming: 4 bases; J trimming: 6 bases; junction bases outside the gene matches: 4. The CDR3 loop spans 15 amino acids. The germline V gene has CDR1 SGHNT and CDR2 YYREEE (reference sequence). This CDR3 reads CASSPGTSGTNEQFF. The CDR3 coding sequence is TGTGCCAGCAGCCCCGGGACTAGCGGGACCAATGAGCAGTTCTTC.

In this sample, this clone turned up a few times. The chain has TRBV4-3 and TRBJ2-3; no clear D. Per germline, CDR1 LGHNA and CDR2 YSLEER. V lost 0 bases, J lost 4 bases, and 11 bases lay in between. The CDR3 has 15 amino acids. CDR3 DNA: TGCGCCAGCAGCCAAGACCCGGCTGTCTCAGATACGCAGTATTTT. This codes for CASSQDPAVSDTQYF.

J is TRBJ2-1 and V is TRBV5-8; D possibly corresponds to TRBD1 (6 bases). Germline lookup yields CDR1 SGHTS and CDR2 YDEGEE. The V end was cut by 3 bases, the J end by 5 bases, with 9 bases between. CDR3 size: 13 residues. This CDR3 reads CASSWRQDNEQFF. CDR3 coding DNA: TGTGCCAGCAGCTGGAGACAGGACAATGAGCAGTTCTTC.

The chain links TRBV30 to TRBJ2-3; TRBD2 agrees at 12 bases. Germline assignment: CDR1 GTSNPN and CDR2 SVGIG (reference sequence). Losses at the gene ends were 2 bases for V and 3 bases for J; bases not matched to a gene: 9. The CDR3 runs to 17 residues. The DNA for the CDR3 is TGTGCCTGGAGTTCCTCTAGCGGGAGGGTGAGGACAGATACGCAGTATTTT. Amino acid sequence: CAWSSSSGRVRTDTQYF.

This clone was detected once. The chain is built from TRBV19 and TRBJ2-1; perhaps TRBD1 as D (6 bases). Germline V gene data show CDR1 as LNHDA and CDR2 as SQIVND (reference sequence). Trimming left V 7 bases short and J 2 bases short, with 12 bases between. The CDR3 loop spans 14 amino acids. The CDR3 reads CASNSAGAYNEQFF. As DNA, the CDR3 is TGTGCCAGTAATAGCGCAGGGGCCTACAATGAGCAGTTCTTC. The full variable domain, with the rest looked up from reference TRBV19 and TRBJ2-1, is DGGITQSPKYLFRKEGQNVTLSCEQNLNHDAMYWYRQDPGQGLRLIYYSQIVNDFQKGDIAEGYSVSREKKESFPLTVTSAQKNPTAFYLCASNSAGAYNEQFFGPGTRLTVL.

The rearrangement uses TRBV30 and TRBJ2-2; D is uncertain. Deletions cut 2 bases from V and 6 bases from J, with 4 bases between. The CDR3 has 11 amino acids. CDR1 and CDR2 (germline): GTSNPN, SVGIG (reference sequence). As DNA, the CDR3 is TGTGCCTGGAGTTCCCCCGGGGAGCTGTTTTTT. Its protein is CAWSSPGELFF.

This clone appeared a single time. The chain combines TRBV11-3 with TRBJ1-1; no clear D. V lost 5 bases and J lost 4, with 14 bases in between. CDR1 SGHNT and CDR2 YENEEA come from the germline V gene. This CDR3 is built from 14 residues. The CDR3 bases are TGTGCCAGCAGCGCAAGGAAGTATCTCACTGAAGCTTTCTTT. Translation gives CASSARKYLTEAFF.

The chain joins TRBV7-3 to TRBJ1-1; maybe TRBD1 (6 bases). CDR3 length equals 14 residues. Germline assignment: CDR1 SGHTA and CDR2 FQGTGA. V lost 5 bases and J 1 base, leaving 11 bases between the germline ends. The CDR3 region has the DNA TGTGCCAGCAGCCCGGCGACAGGGAACACTGAAGCTTTCTTT. Its translation: CASSPATGNTEAFF.

The chain has TRBV10-3 and TRBJ2-7; maybe TRBD1 (6 bases). Trimming cost V 4 bases and J 3 bases, with 10 bases left between them. The CDR3 has 13 residues. Looked up from germline, CDR1 is ENHRY and CDR2 is SYGVKD. The CDR3 spells CAISAGAGYEQYF. The CDR3, as DNA: TGTGCCATCAGTGCAGGGGCCGGCTACGAGCAGTACTTC.

This chain links TRBV19 with TRBJ2-2; weak D call: TRBD1 (5 bases). This CDR3 is built from 15 residues. The V and J ends lost 1 base and 3 bases respectively, with 9 bases between them. In germline, CDR1 is LNHDA, CDR2 SQIVND (reference sequence). CDR3 sequence: CASSIGAGYTGELFF. The CDR3 DNA reads TGTGCCAGTAGTATAGGCGCAGGGTACACCGGGGAGCTGTTTTTT.